This T cell receptor (beta chain) was retrieved from a study of cytomegalovirus exposure and HLA in healthy donors. Study results and caveats: Most CMV-associated TCR beta chains were later found to appear HLA-restricted. The study flagged some 180 TCR beta chains as cytomegalovirus-associated.

PCR used 60 Vbeta primers and 13 Jbeta primers. This table comes from immunoSEQ multiplex PCR, and its TCRdb copy is limited to in-frame clones, with some not included. The sample consists of approximately 220,000 clones, over 80% of them appearing once. The CDR3 is 18 residues long. Germline V lookup: CDR1 SGHRS, CDR2 YFSETQ. V lost 4 bases to trimming and J lost 0 bases, with 22 bases between them. With respect to this clone: Its specificity is not known.

The chain is built from TRBV5-1 and TRBJ2-5; the D is unclear. This TCR came from a boy aged 2 to 10 in good health and CMV-seronegative. Sequenced material: PBMCs. The chain's CDR3 is CASSPDWYTAKYQETQYF. In DNA, the CDR3 is TGCGCCAGCAGCCCAGACTGGTACACCGCGAAGTACCAAGAGACCCAGTACTTC. Based on the CDR3 plus reference TRBV5-1 and TRBJ2-5, the full variable domain is KAGVTQTPRYLIKTRGQQVTLSCSPISGHRSVSWYQQTPGQGLQFLFEYFSETQRNKGNFPGRFSGRQFSNSRSEMNVSTLELGDSALYLCASSPDWYTAKYQETQYFGPGTRLLVL.